This T cell receptor (beta chain) was sequenced during a study of T cells in Graves' hyperthyroidism and ophthalmopathy. The CDR3 loop spans 15 amino acids. V shed 1 base and J 1 base; nucleotides not matched to a gene: 2. CDR1 and CDR2 (germline): LGHDT, YNNKEL (reference sequence). RNA transcripts provided the source from which TCR beta CDR3 regions were amplified. The HTBI set primed first-round TCR CDR3 RT-PCR. TCRdb passed the multiplex PCR reads through MiXCR, listing each CDR3 protein once. The sample has hundreds of thousands of distinct CDR3 sequences; roughly 15% are singletons. The sequence was obtained from a man younger than 35 with Graves' ophthalmopathy. What was sequenced was blood. This chain links TRBV3-1 with TRBJ1-1, with 8 nucleotides matching TRBD1. In nucleotides, the CDR3 is TGTGCCAGCAGCCAAGTTCAGGGGGCGAACACTGAAGCTTTCTTT. This codes for CASSQVQGANTEAFF.